A selection of T cell receptor beta chains follows, all from one sample in a study of T cell repertoires in ileal Crohn's disease. Data came from immunoSEQ multiplex PCR; TCRdb stores just in-frame clones and leaves some out. The sample carries about 3,600 clones, around 82% recorded once. The sample taken for sequencing was ileal tissue. The receptors come from an adult with Crohn's disease. Each CDR3 is given with its conserved first and last residue. D genes are given only for firm matches. Where a row states a size, it is once, few, many or the class of an expanded clone; other rows omit it.

D: TRBD1
J: TRBJ2-1
size: -
V: TRBV14
CDR3: CASSQAHRGVQFF
DNA: TGTGCCAGCAGCCAAGCCCACAGGGGTGTGCAGTTCTTC

D: -
J: TRBJ2-1
size: -
V: TRBV29-1
CDR3: CSVERGGYNEQFF
DNA: TGCAGCGTGGAGAGGGGGGGATACAATGAGCAGTTCTTC

D: TRBD1
J: TRBJ2-7
size: -
V: TRBV5-6
CDR3: CASSFPTGTYEQYF
DNA: TGTGCCAGCAGCTTCCCGACAGGGACCTACGAGCAGTACTTC

D: -
J: TRBJ1-2
size: few
V: TRBV27
CDR3: CASSFSSLGYGYTF
DNA: TGTGCCAGCAGTTTTTCCTCACTAGGCTATGGCTACACCTTC

D: TRBD1
J: TRBJ2-7
size: -
V: TRBV19
CDR3: CASSIGAGTAYEQYF
DNA: TGTGCCAGTAGTATAGGTGCCGGGACAGCCTACGAGCAGTACTTC

D: TRBD1
J: TRBJ1-1
size: -
V: TRBV5-1
CDR3: CASSPFGQGNEAEAFF
DNA: TGCGCCAGCAGCCCCTTCGGACAGGGGAATGAGGCTGAAGCTTTCTTT

D: -
J: TRBJ1-5
size: -
V: TRBV9
CDR3: CASSVSGSRDQPQHF
DNA: TGTGCCAGCAGCGTTTCCGGGTCTCGCGATCAGCCCCAGCATTTT

D: -
J: TRBJ2-2
size: -
V: TRBV4-3
CDR3: CASSQVGANTGELFF
DNA: TGCGCCAGCAGCCAAGTGGGGGCCAACACCGGGGAGCTGTTTTTT

D: -
J: TRBJ2-3
size: -
V: TRBV7-3
CDR3: CASSLGAGLVGDTQYF
DNA: TGTGCCAGCAGCTTGGGGGCAGGACTAGTCGGAGATACGCAGTATTTT

D: TRBD2
J: TRBJ2-7
size: -
V: TRBV5-1
CDR3: CASSPTSGGPVEQYF
DNA: TGCGCCAGCAGCCCGACTAGCGGGGGGCCAGTCGAGCAGTACTTC

D: -
J: TRBJ1-5
size: -
V: TRBV27
CDR3: CASSSFDSLNQPQHF
DNA: TGTGCCAGCAGCTCTTTCGACAGCCTCAATCAGCCCCAGCATTTT

D: TRBD2
J: TRBJ2-1
size: -
V: TRBV11-2
CDR3: CASSLRTSGSFDEQFF
DNA: TGTGCCAGCAGCTTGCGAACTAGCGGGAGCTTCGATGAGCAGTTCTTC

D: -
J: TRBJ2-7
size: -
V: TRBV6-5
CDR3: CASSYSGYSGDEQYF
DNA: TGTGCCAGCAGTTACTCGGGTTACTCAGGGGACGAGCAGTACTTC

D: -
J: TRBJ2-5
size: -
V: TRBV25-1
CDR3: CASSAAGYQETQYF
DNA: TGTGCCAGCAGTGCCGCGGGATACCAAGAGACCCAGTACTTC

D: TRBD1
J: TRBJ1-1
size: -
V: TRBV5-6
CDR3: CASSLPGQGITEAFF
DNA: TGTGCCAGCAGCTTGCCGGGACAGGGAATCACTGAAGCTTTCTTT

D: -
J: TRBJ2-2
size: -
V: TRBV7-9
CDR3: CASSTIGRENTGELFF
DNA: TGTGCCAGCAGCACTATAGGACGGGAGAACACCGGGGAGCTGTTTTTT

D: TRBD2
J: TRBJ2-1
size: -
V: TRBV30
CDR3: CAIERGGPYNEQFF
DNA: TGTGCCATTGAGCGGGGGGGCCCCTACAATGAGCAGTTCTTC

D: -
J: TRBJ1-1
size: -
V: TRBV25-1
CDR3: CASSGFGGAFF
DNA: TGTGCCAGCAGTGGCTTCGGGGGTGCTTTCTTT

D: -
J: TRBJ1-4
size: few
V: TRBV6-1
CDR3: CASSRGQLNEKLFF
DNA: TGTGCCAGCAGCCGAGGACAGCTTAATGAAAAACTGTTTTTT

D: TRBD1
J: TRBJ2-6
size: -
V: TRBV30
CDR3: CALDRGTLSGANVLTF
DNA: TGTGCCCTGGACAGGGGGACCCTCTCTGGGGCCAACGTCCTGACTTTC

D: -
J: TRBJ1-5
size: -
V: TRBV6-1
CDR3: CASSGSSQGDQPQHF
DNA: TGTGCCAGCAGTGGGAGTAGTCAAGGGGATCAGCCCCAGCATTTT

D: TRBD1
J: TRBJ1-1
size: -
V: TRBV6-5
CDR3: CASRKQGIGTEAFF
DNA: TGTGCCAGCAGGAAACAGGGGATCGGCACTGAAGCTTTCTTT

D: -
J: TRBJ1-1
size: -
V: TRBV9
CDR3: CASSVDRNTEAFF
DNA: TGTGCCAGCAGCGTAGACAGGAACACTGAAGCTTTCTTT

D: -
J: TRBJ1-5
size: -
V: TRBV5-6
CDR3: CASSGRGNRDQPQHF
DNA: TGTGCCAGCAGCGGAAGAGGGAATCGGGATCAGCCCCAGCATTTT

D: TRBD1
J: TRBJ1-1
size: -
V: TRBV5-1
CDR3: CASSSGQGTDTEAFF
DNA: TGCGCCAGCAGCTCCGGACAGGGGACGGACACTGAAGCTTTCTTT

D: -
J: TRBJ1-2
size: -
V: TRBV11-3
CDR3: CASSLLAGGNYGYTF
DNA: TGTGCCAGCAGCTTATTGGCGGGAGGTAACTATGGCTACACCTTC

D: -
J: TRBJ1-2
size: -
V: TRBV27
CDR3: CASSLQGGNYGYTF
DNA: TGTGCCAGCAGTTTACAGGGTGGAAACTATGGCTACACCTTC

D: -
J: TRBJ2-1
size: -
V: TRBV5-1
CDR3: CASSLEQATFLYNEQFF
DNA: TGCGCCAGCAGCTTGGAACAGGCGACCTTCCTTTACAATGAGCAGTTCTTC

D: TRBD2
J: TRBJ2-4
size: -
V: TRBV7-2
CDR3: CASSLPLGAGLLAKNIQYF
DNA: TGTGCCAGCAGCCTCCCATTGGGAGCGGGGCTTCTAGCCAAAAACATTCAGTACTTC

D: TRBD1
J: TRBJ2-2
size: -
V: TRBV5-1
CDR3: CASSPGTGGFGNTGELFF
DNA: TGCGCCAGCAGTCCCGGGACAGGGGGTTTTGGGAACACCGGGGAGCTGTTTTTT

D: -
J: TRBJ1-1
size: -
V: TRBV19
CDR3: CASSISPGRRRTEAFF
DNA: TGTGCCAGTAGTATAAGCCCGGGGAGGAGGCGTACTGAAGCTTTCTTT

D: -
J: TRBJ2-1
size: -
V: TRBV5-4
CDR3: CASSFLGADNEQFF
DNA: TGTGCCAGCAGCTTCCTGGGGGCAGATAATGAGCAGTTCTTC

D: TRBD1
J: TRBJ2-6
size: -
V: TRBV5-5
CDR3: CASSDRDRGLYSGANVLTF
DNA: TGTGCCAGCAGCGACCGGGACAGGGGTCTTTACTCTGGGGCCAACGTCCTGACTTTC

D: TRBD1
J: TRBJ2-7
size: once
V: TRBV29-1
CDR3: CSVVGATGGSYEQYF
DNA: TGCAGCGTTGTTGGTGCGACAGGGGGCTCCTACGAGCAGTACTTC

D: -
J: TRBJ1-4
size: -
V: TRBV18
CDR3: CASANWGQGEKLFF
DNA: TGTGCCAGCGCCAACTGGGGGCAAGGTGAAAAACTGTTTTTT

D: -
J: TRBJ2-2
size: -
V: TRBV7-7
CDR3: CASSLTTGSTGELFF
DNA: TGTGCTAGCAGCTTAACAACAGGGAGCACCGGGGAGCTGTTTTTT

D: -
J: TRBJ1-1
size: -
V: TRBV6-1
CDR3: CASSEAWGLEDTEAFF
DNA: TGTGCCAGCAGTGAAGCATGGGGGCTGGAGGACACTGAAGCTTTCTTT

D: TRBD1
J: TRBJ1-4
size: -
V: TRBV7-9
CDR3: CASSHSWTGSNEKLFF
DNA: TGTGCCAGCAGCCATTCCTGGACAGGGTCTAATGAAAAACTGTTTTTT

D: -
J: TRBJ1-5
size: -
V: TRBV4-3
CDR3: CASSQGFGGKTGQPQHF
DNA: TGCGCCAGCAGCCAAGGATTCGGAGGGAAGACGGGTCAGCCCCAGCATTTT

D: -
J: TRBJ2-5
size: -
V: TRBV7-8
CDR3: CASSPSWVAETQYF
DNA: TGTGCCAGCAGCCCCAGTTGGGTAGCAGAGACCCAGTACTTC

D: TRBD2
J: TRBJ2-1
size: -
V: TRBV6-5
CDR3: CASSPRLAEYNEQFF
DNA: TGTGCCAGCAGTCCGAGACTAGCTGAGTACAATGAGCAGTTCTTC

D: TRBD1
J: TRBJ1-5
size: -
V: TRBV5-4
CDR3: CASSSGPLTGGRQPQHF
DNA: TGTGCCAGCAGCTCGGGGCCTCTGACAGGGGGCCGTCAGCCCCAGCATTTT

D: TRBD1
J: TRBJ1-1
size: -
V: TRBV11-2
CDR3: CASSVRTGANTEAFF
DNA: TGTGCCAGCAGCGTACGGACAGGGGCCAACACTGAAGCTTTCTTT

D: TRBD2
J: TRBJ2-1
size: -
V: TRBV30
CDR3: CAWGVLAGENEQFF
DNA: TGTGCCTGGGGTGTACTAGCGGGGGAGAATGAGCAGTTCTTC

D: TRBD1
J: TRBJ1-1
size: -
V: TRBV5-4
CDR3: CASSPTSGGSVNTEAFF
DNA: TGTGCCAGCAGCCCGACATCAGGGGGATCCGTTAACACTGAAGCTTTCTTT

D: TRBD2
J: TRBJ2-3
size: -
V: TRBV5-5
CDR3: CASSLAGGGTTDTQYF
DNA: TGTGCCAGCAGCTTGGCCGGGGGGGGGACAACAGATACGCAGTATTTT

D: -
J: TRBJ1-1
size: -
V: TRBV5-4
CDR3: CASRKGPLTEAFF
DNA: TGTGCCAGCAGAAAGGGGCCTCTCACTGAAGCTTTCTTT

D: -
J: TRBJ1-4
size: -
V: TRBV7-6
CDR3: CASSAQIATNEKLFF
DNA: TGTGCCAGCAGCGCACAGATTGCAACTAATGAAAAACTGTTTTTT

D: -
J: TRBJ2-7
size: few
V: TRBV30
CDR3: CAWKIRFEQYF
DNA: TGTGCCTGGAAAATTAGATTCGAGCAGTACTTC

D: TRBD1
J: TRBJ1-6
size: -
V: TRBV28
CDR3: CASSFGDRLGSPLHF
DNA: TGTGCCAGCAGTTTCGGGGACAGGTTAGGGTCACCCCTCCACTTT

D: TRBD1
J: TRBJ2-1
size: -
V: TRBV29-1
CDR3: CSVAGQGTDLYYNEQFF
DNA: TGCAGCGTTGCTGGACAGGGGACGGACCTCTACTACAATGAGCAGTTCTTC

D: TRBD1
J: TRBJ1-6
size: -
V: TRBV6-1
CDR3: CASSARGHNSPLHF
DNA: TGTGCCAGCAGTGCCAGGGGGCATAATTCACCCCTCCACTTT

D: TRBD1
J: TRBJ1-1
size: -
V: TRBV19
CDR3: CASSILQGYTEAFF
DNA: TGTGCCAGTAGTATCCTACAGGGGTACACTGAAGCTTTCTTT

D: -
J: TRBJ2-7
size: -
V: TRBV27
CDR3: CASRTLGRREQYF
DNA: TGTGCCAGCAGGACCCTAGGACGGAGGGAGCAGTACTTC

D: -
J: TRBJ2-7
size: -
V: TRBV6-5
CDR3: CASRRATYEQYF
DNA: TGTGCCAGCAGGAGGGCAACCTACGAGCAGTACTTC

D: -
J: TRBJ1-3
size: once
V: TRBV7-9
CDR3: CASGLALTGSAGNTIYF
DNA: TGTGCCAGCGGCTTAGCGCTTACAGGGTCGGCTGGAAACACCATATATTTT

D: -
J: TRBJ1-6
size: -
V: TRBV6-1
CDR3: CASSEIGANSPLHF
DNA: TGTGCCAGCAGTGAAATCGGTGCTAATTCACCCCTCCACTTT